This entry lists 2 T cell receptor beta chains sequenced from one sample in a study of regulatory T cells in long-lasting Graves disease. Time point indicated: newly diagnosed GD, antithyroid drugs for less than 3 months. PBMC RNA served as the TCR library source. Investigators prepared the TCR beta libraries by applying iRepertoire HTBI primers and Arm-PCR of CDR3 regions. Each CDR3 protein is one row after TCRdb ran MiXCR on the multiplex PCR reads. The repertoire holds about 350,000 distinct CDR3 sequences, with around 17% as singletons. In addition, the sample was reused for a study of T cells in Graves' hyperthyroidism and ophthalmopathy.

The source material was peripheral blood mononuclear cells (PBMCs), sampled at new diagnosis, from a patient treated with antithyroid drugs. The receptors originated from a man between 40 and 49 years old with Graves disease.

This clonotype was counted many times. This chain links TRBV2 with TRBJ1-1; D is perhaps TRBD1 (5 bases). Germline values: CDR1 SNHLY, CDR2 FYNNEI. The CDR3 sequence is 14 residues long. V gave up 7 bases and J gave up 5 bases, with 17 bases separating them. The DNA of the CDR3 is TGTGCCAGCACCCTTGGGCAGGGTTGGACTGAAGCTTTCTTT. It yields the protein CASTLGQGWTEAFF.

This clonotype has just a few counts. This chain links TRBV24-1 with TRBJ2-2, with 10 bases that match TRBD2. CDR1 and CDR2 (germline): KGHDR, SFDVKD. J was trimmed by 5 bases and V by 6 bases; bases with no gene match: 11. CDR3 length equals 17 residues. CDR3 sequence reads: CATSSSGGLIGTGELFF. As DNA, the CDR3 is TGTGCCACCAGTTCTAGCGGGGGCCTTATAGGGACCGGGGAGCTGTTTTTT.